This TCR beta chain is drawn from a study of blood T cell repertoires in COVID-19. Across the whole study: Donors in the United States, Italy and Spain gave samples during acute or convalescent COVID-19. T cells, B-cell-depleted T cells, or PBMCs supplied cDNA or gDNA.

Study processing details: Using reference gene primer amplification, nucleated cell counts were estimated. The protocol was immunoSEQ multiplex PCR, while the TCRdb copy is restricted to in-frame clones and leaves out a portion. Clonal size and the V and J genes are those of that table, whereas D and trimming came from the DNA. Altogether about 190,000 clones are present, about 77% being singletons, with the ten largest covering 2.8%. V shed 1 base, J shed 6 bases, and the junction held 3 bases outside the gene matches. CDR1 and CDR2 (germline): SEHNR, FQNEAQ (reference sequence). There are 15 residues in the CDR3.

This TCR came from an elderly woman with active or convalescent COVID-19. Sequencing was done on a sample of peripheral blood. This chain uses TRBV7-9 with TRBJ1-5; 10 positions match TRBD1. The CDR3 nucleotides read TGTGCCAGCAGCTTAGGGACAGGGGGAAGTCAGCCCCAGCATTTT. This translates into CASSLGTGGSQPQHF.